This record concerns one T cell receptor beta chain sequence. Its binding antigen is unknown. No qualities accompany the bases; no much larger clone lies one base away. Collaborating institutions collected whole blood in K2EDTA tubes following their own protocols. For TCRbeta analysis, collaborators shipped samples in one of three forms: frozen whole blood, isolated PBMCs, or DNA extracted from either of those sample types. Taken from cysteine to phenylalanine, the CDR3 has 17 residues. This entry keeps only the CDR3 DNA: 51 bases, framed from base 1. Taken from the germline V gene (reference sequence), the CDR1 and CDR2 loops are SGHNT and YYREEE. V loses 2 bases, J loses 3 bases, and the germline ends lie 20 bases apart. TCRbeta CDR3 regions were amplified from genomic DNA using the immunoSEQ Assay, a bias-controlled multiplex PCR. In the source study's methods: Nucleated cell counts per sample were estimated from amplification of reference gene primers within the assay. To quantify the absolute abundance of each unique TCRbeta CDR3 rearrangement, sequence reads were collapsed and filtered. For each sample, productive Simpson clonality was calculated by taking the square root of Simpson's diversity index across productive rearrangements. Held by TCRdb, this immuneACCESS table contains in-frame sequences only and omits some clones. Under half of the omission traces to an unresolved V gene where checked; the cause of the rest is unknown. V and J calls and clone size are as listed in that table; D and trimming were resolved from the DNA. For this sample there are over 200,000 clones; about nine tenths appear just once. About 2.5% of the sample is taken by the ten largest.

This specimen comes from a study of blood T cell repertoires in COVID-19 (dated by TCRdb to 2020 to 2022). With regard to the full study: Samples from collaborators originated in the United States, Italy and Spain and spanned both the acute and convalescent phases of COVID-19. The material from the prospective study consisted of cDNA or gDNA derived from T cells, B-cell-depleted T cells, or PBMCs. Deeply sampled blood TCRbeta repertoires from subjects exposed to, actively infected with, or recovered from COVID-19 were included in the dataset. The repertoires were released in a freely available public database meant as a resource for research on the immune response to SARS-CoV-2. The samples were drawn from two sources: the first 160 participants of the ongoing ImmuneRACE study, and over 950 subjects contributed by 6 global collaborators. Sample metadata almost always included a de-identified subject ID, COVID-19 status, age in years and sex. Where available, HLA class I and class II types were obtained from metadata supplied by the sample provider rather than from assay-based typing.

Broader findings and caveats from the paper: The amount of clinical and demographic metadata varied by source and participant and was provided uncurated.

Recombination linked TRBV5-4 to TRBJ2-5; TRBD2 is a possible D gene, resting on 7 matching bases. Sample: peripheral blood. The source is a woman aged 55-70 years with acute or convalescent COVID-19. For the CDR3, the sequence is CASSFPLGGGREETQYF. The bases read TGTGCCAGCAGCTTTCCCCTAGGGGGGGGGCGGGAAGAGACCCAGTACTTC.